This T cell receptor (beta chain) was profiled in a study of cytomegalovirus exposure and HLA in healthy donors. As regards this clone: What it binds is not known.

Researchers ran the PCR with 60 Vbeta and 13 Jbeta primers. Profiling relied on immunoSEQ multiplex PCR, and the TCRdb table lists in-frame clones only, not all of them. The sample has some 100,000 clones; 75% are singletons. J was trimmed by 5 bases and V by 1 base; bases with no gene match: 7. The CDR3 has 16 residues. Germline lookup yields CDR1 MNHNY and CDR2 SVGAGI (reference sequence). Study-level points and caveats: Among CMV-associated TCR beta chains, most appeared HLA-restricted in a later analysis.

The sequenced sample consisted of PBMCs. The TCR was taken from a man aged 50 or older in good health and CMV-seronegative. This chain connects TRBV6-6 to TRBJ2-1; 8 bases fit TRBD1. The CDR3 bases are TGTGCCAGCAGTTACTTCAGGGGGCGGTCCGACAATGAGCAGTTCTTC. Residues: CASSYFRGRSDNEQFF.